The T cell receptor beta chain described here comes from a study of blood T cell repertoires in COVID-19 (dated by TCRdb to the early 2020s). In terms of the full investigation: The collaborator samples originated in the United States, Italy and Spain and spanned the acute and convalescent phases of COVID-19. The samples were drawn from two sources: the first 160 participants of the ongoing ImmuneRACE study, and 1,200 or so subjects contributed by 6 global collaborators. The dataset comprised deeply sampled blood TCRbeta repertoires from subjects exposed to, actively infected with, or recovered from COVID-19. Where available, HLA class I and class II types were obtained from metadata supplied by the sample provider rather than from assay-based typing. The material from the prospective study consisted of cDNA or gDNA derived from T cells, B-cell-depleted T cells, or PBMCs. The repertoires were released in a freely available public database intended as a resource for research on the immune response to SARS-CoV-2. A de-identified subject ID, COVID-19 status, age in years and sex were almost always included in the sample metadata.

What the study reported, not specific to this receptor: The amount of clinical and demographic metadata varied by source and participant and was provided uncurated.

TCRbeta CDR3 regions were amplified from genomic DNA by means of the immunoSEQ Assay, a bias-controlled multiplex PCR. The published analysis was carried out like this. The number of nucleated cells in each sample was estimated from the amplification of reference gene primers within the assay. To quantify the absolute abundance of each unique TCRbeta CDR3 rearrangement, sequence reads were collapsed and filtered. For each sample, productive Simpson clonality was calculated as the square root of Simpson's diversity index over productive rearrangements. What TCRdb holds here is the immuneACCESS table cut down to in-frame rearrangements. Part of the clones is not present; checked against another copy, under half of the missing clones reflect an unresolved V gene, and the others are unexplained. The DNA gave D and trimming, while V, J and clone size come from that table. The sample has 130,000 or so clones on record, approximately 90% of them singletons. 1.5% to 1.9% of the sample is held by the ten biggest clonotypes.

Note on this clone: The antigen this receptor binds is unknown. Base-call qualities are not available, and no considerably larger clone is one nucleotide away.

Each collaborating institution followed its own protocols to collect whole blood in K2EDTA tubes. For TCRbeta analysis, collaborators shipped samples as frozen whole blood, isolated PBMCs, or DNA extracted from either of those sample types. From its cysteine to its phenylalanine, the CDR3 spans 14 amino acids. Only the CDR3 region is kept as DNA, spanning 42 bases read in frame from base 1. Looking up the germline V gene yields CDR1 SQVTM and CDR2 ANQGSEA. At the junction V is shortened by 3 bases and J by 6 bases; bases outside the gene matches: 7. This TCR was sampled from a human donor in a cohort sampled during active COVID-19. The chain is assembled from TRBV29-1 and TRBJ2-2, with TRBD1 matching 7 junction bases. The specimen was peripheral blood. CDR3 loop: CSVDYRTGPGELFF. The DNA sequence is given as TGCAGCGTTGATTACAGGACAGGCCCCGGGGAGCTGTTTTTT.